The sequence of this T cell receptor (beta chain) was determined in a study of T cell responses to AZD1222 COVID-19 vaccine (dated by TCRdb to about 2021). General notes on the study: A total of just over 230 trial participants underwent TCR sequencing, of whom nearly 210 had received two doses of AZD1222 and around 25 had received two doses of the MenACWY control vaccine. Enrollment into the trials was organized by age into subgroups of 18-55, 56-69 and 70-plus years, and those subgroups contained roughly 150, 30 and 60 TCR-sequenced participants, respectively. What the work shows at the level of the full study, not this receptor alone: After two AZD1222 doses, both the breadth and the depth of spike-specific TCRs were significantly higher than at day 0 and than in MenACWY recipients. The 56-69-year group was small, and its depth increase did not reach significance, likely because of low power. Nearly half of unique spike-specific TCRs reportedly recognized epitopes outside regions mutated in the B.1.351 and B.1.1.7 variants. CD4 TCRs associated with the vaccine covered the entire spike protein, and the dominant responses were in regions 160-218 and 743-854. Conclusions about previously exposed vaccinees are limited, since just a handful of AZD1222 recipients were seropositive for SARS-CoV-2 at baseline. Most participants were white British and females outnumbered males, and the authors suggested that clonal diversity may have been underestimated. Because no samples from the day 14 peak response were available, repertoires could be characterized only after the peak T cell response.

The CDR3 regions of human TCRbeta chains were subjected to immunosequencing. Processing in the source paper ran as follows. TCRs in the repertoires were matched against a reference library of SARS-CoV-2-specific TCRs that had been generated with the MIRA antigen-specificity platform. Breadth meant the fraction of unique TCRs that were SARS-CoV-2-associated, whereas depth meant the fraction of total T cells that were SARS-CoV-2-associated. Using the MIRA data, every spike-specific TCR was mapped to the spike region that the TCR reacted to and assigned to either a CD4 or a CD8 class. Log10-transformed breadth and depth values were compared by one-way ANOVA with Sidak's multiple comparisons tests. This immuneACCESS table, as held by TCRdb, lists in-frame sequences with V and J called but not all clones. Of the missing ones, under half trace to an unresolved V gene in checked studies; the others have no known cause. V and J calls and clone size are given by that table; D and trimming were obtained from the DNA. The table for this sample lists around 120,000 clones; roughly 91% of them were counted only once. The ten largest clones capture approximately 6.5% of the sample.

The time point label on this specimen signifies: about 28 days (+/-7) after the second vaccine dose. AZD1222 recipients with second doses at about 4 weeks or about 12 weeks were pooled, because spike-specific TCR depth and breadth did not differ between schedules. Vaccinee samples came from UK trials COV001 and COV002, including a single-blind randomized controlled phase 2/3 trial of AZD1222 (ChAdOx1 nCoV-19) in healthy adults. For TCRbeta chain sequencing, PBMC samples from trial participants were taken at day 0 and at day 28 after the second dose. About this clone: Its antigen has not been determined. No per-base quality is available; no much larger clone lies one base away.

CDR1 is given as SGHNT and CDR2 as YYREEE, both from the germline V gene (reference sequence). V loses 3 bases of germline sequence and J loses 4 bases, and the interval between the two ends is 10 bases. Inclusive of the bounding cysteine and phenylalanine, the CDR3 is 13 residues long. Just CDR3 DNA is preserved here, 39 bases in frame from base 1. This clonotype was sampled from an adult who received the AZD1222 COVID-19 vaccine. The source was peripheral blood, collected 28 days after the second AZD1222 dose. The chain joins TRBV5-4 to TRBJ2-5; TRBD1 is perhaps the D gene, given 6 matching bases. The CDR3: CASSSQGLETQYF. The nucleotides read TGTGCCAGCAGCTCTCAGGGGCTAGAGACCCAGTACTTC.